This T cell receptor (beta chain) emerged from a study of identical twins. Only healthy Caucasians were included as donors. The CDR3 is 19 residues long. Trimming stripped 3 bases from V and 4 bases from J, with 30 bases between. Looked up from germline, CDR1 is DFQATT and CDR2 is SNEGSKA (reference sequence). cDNA molecules carried unique molecular identifiers, and template switching added a universal primer site. TCRdb independently ran MiXCR on the 5' RACE reads; one entry per CDR3 protein. The sample has 1.5 million or so distinct CDR3 sequences; about 31% are singletons. The receptor was isolated from a newborn girl in good health. This rearrangement joins TRBV20-1 to TRBJ1-1; perhaps TRBD1 as D (6 bases). Material: cord blood. The DNA for the CDR3 is TGCAGTGCTAGCGCCGATCCCCGAACCTACAGGGTCGTATTCACTGAAGCTTTCTTT. Protein: CSASADPRTYRVVFTEAFF.